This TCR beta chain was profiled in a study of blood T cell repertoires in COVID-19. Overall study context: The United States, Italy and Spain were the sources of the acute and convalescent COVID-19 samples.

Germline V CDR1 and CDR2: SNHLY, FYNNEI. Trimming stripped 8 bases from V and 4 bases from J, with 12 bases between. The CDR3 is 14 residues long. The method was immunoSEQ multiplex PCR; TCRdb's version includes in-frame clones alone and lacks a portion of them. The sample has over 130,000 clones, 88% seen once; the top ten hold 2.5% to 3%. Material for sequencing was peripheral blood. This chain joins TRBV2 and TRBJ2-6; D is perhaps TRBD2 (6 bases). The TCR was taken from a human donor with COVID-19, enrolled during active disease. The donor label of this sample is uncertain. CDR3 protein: CASSREGGANVLTF. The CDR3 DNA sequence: TGTGCCAGCTCGCGGGAAGGCGGGGCCAACGTCCTGACTTTC.